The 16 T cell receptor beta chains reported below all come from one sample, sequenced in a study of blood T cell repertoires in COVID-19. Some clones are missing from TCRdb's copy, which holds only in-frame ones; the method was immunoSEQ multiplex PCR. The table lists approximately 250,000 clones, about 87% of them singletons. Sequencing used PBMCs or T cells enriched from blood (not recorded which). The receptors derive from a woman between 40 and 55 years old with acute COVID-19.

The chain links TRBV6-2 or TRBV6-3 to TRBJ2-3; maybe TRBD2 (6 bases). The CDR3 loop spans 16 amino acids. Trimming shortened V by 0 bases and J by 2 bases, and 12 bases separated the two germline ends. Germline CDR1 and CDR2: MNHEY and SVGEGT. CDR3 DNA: TGTGCCAGCAGTTACTCGGCGGGATCAATCACAGATACGCAGTATTTT. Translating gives CASSYSAGSITDTQYF.

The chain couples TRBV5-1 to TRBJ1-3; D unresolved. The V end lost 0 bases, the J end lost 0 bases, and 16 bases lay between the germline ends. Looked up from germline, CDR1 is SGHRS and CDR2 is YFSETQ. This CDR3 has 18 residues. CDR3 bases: TGCGCCAGCAGCTTGGCAAGTAGTGGCGGCAGCTCTGGAAACACCATATATTTT. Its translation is CASSLASSGGSSGNTIYF.

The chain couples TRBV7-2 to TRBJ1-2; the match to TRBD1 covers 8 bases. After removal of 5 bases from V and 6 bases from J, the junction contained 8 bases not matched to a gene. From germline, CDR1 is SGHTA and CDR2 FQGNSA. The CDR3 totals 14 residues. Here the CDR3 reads CASSPARQGHGYTF. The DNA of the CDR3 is TGTGCCAGCAGCCCAGCACGACAGGGGCATGGCTACACCTTC.

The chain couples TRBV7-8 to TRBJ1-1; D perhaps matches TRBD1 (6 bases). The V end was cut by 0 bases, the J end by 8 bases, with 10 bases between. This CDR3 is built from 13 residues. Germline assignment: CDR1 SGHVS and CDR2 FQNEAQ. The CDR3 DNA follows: TGTGCCAGCAGCTTAGCGCGAACAGGGGAAGCTTTCTTT. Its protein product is CASSLARTGEAFF. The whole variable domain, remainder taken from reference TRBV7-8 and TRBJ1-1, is GAGVSQSPRYKVAKRGQDVALRCDPISGHVSLFWYQQALGQGPEFLTYFQNEAQLDKSGLPSDRFFAERPEGSVSTLKIQRTQQEDSAVYLCASSLARTGEAFFGQGTRLTVV.

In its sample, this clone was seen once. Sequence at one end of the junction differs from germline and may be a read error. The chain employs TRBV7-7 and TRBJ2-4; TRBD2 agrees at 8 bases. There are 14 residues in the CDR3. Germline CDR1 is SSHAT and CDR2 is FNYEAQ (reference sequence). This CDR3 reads CASSLVGRGNIQYF. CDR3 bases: TGTGCTAGCAGCTTGGTCGGGAGGGGAAACATTCAGTACTTC.

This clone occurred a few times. CDR3 in DNA: TGTGCCAGTAGTATAATTTCAGGGGCCTACAATGAGCAGTTCTTC. Translating gives CASSIISGAYNEQFF. The chain employs TRBV19 and TRBJ2-1, with a tentative D call TRBD1 (6 bases). CDR1 is LNHDA, CDR2 SQIVND, per germline (reference sequence). Trimming pared 2 bases from V and 2 bases from J, leaving 10 bases between. CDR3 size: 15 residues.

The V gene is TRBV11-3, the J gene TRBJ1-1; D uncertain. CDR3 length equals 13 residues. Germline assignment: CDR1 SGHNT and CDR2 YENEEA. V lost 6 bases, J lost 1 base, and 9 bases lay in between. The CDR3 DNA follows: TGTGCCAGCAGGGAGGGTAAGAACACTGAAGCTTTCTTT. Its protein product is CASREGKNTEAFF.

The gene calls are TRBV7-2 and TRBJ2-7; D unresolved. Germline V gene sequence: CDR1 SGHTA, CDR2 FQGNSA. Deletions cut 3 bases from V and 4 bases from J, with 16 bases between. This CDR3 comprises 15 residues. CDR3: CASSFDGGAGYEQYF. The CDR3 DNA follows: TGTGCCAGCAGCTTCGACGGCGGAGCTGGTTACGAGCAGTACTTC.

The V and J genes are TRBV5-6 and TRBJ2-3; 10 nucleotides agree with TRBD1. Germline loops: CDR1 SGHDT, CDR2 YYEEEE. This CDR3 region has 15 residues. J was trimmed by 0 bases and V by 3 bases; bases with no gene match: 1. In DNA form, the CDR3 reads TGTGCCAGCAGCTGGGGACAGGGGAGCACAGATACGCAGTATTTT. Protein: CASSWGQGSTDTQYF.

CDR3 sequence: CASSARTGGGFSSQELFF. The CDR3 bases are TGTGCCAGCAGCGCCCGGACAGGGGGCGGCTTCTCTTCCCAGGAGCTGTTTTTT. The gene calls are TRBV7-7 and TRBJ2-2; 11 bases match TRBD1. V lost 5 bases, J lost 10 bases, and 18 bases stayed unmatched. The CDR3 sequence is 18 residues long. Germline assignment: CDR1 SSHAT and CDR2 FNYEAQ (reference sequence).

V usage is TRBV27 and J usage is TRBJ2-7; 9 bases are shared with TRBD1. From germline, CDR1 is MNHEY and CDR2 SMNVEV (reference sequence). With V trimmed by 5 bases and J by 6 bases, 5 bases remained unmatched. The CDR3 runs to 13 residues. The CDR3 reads CASSPWTGAEQYV. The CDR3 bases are TGTGCCAGCAGTCCTTGGACAGGGGCCGAGCAGTACGTC.

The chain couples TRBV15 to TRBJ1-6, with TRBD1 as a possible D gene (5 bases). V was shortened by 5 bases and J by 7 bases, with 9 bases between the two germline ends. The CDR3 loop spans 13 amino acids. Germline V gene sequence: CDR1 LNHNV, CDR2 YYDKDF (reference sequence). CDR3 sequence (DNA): TGTGCCACCAGCGCTAGACAGAATTCACCCCTCCACTTT. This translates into CATSARQNSPLHF. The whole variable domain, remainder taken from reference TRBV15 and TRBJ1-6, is DAMVIQNPRYQVTQFGKPVTLSCSQTLNHNVMYWYQQKSSQAPKLLFHYYDKDFNNEADTPDNFQSRRPNTSFCFLDIRSPGLGDTAMYLCATSARQNSPLHFGNGTRLTVT.

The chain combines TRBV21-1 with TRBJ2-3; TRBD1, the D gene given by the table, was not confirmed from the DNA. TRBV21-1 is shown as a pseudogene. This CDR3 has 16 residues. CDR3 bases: TGTGCCAGCACACTTCCGACAGGGAATCTAACAGATACGCAGTATTTT. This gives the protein CASTLPTGNLTDTQYF.

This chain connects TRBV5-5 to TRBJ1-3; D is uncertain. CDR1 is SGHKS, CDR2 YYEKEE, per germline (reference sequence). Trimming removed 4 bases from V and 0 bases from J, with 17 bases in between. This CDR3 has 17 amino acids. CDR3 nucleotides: TGTGCCAGCAGCCCCCGGGCAGTAGGGAGCTCTGGAAACACCATATATTTT. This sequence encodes CASSPRAVGSSGNTIYF.

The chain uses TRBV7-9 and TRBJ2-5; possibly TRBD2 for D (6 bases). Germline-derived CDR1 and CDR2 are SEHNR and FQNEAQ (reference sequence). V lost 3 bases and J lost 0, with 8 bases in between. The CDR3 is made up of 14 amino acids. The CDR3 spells CASSFPGDQETQYF. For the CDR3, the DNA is TGTGCCAGCAGCTTTCCGGGGGACCAAGAGACCCAGTACTTC.

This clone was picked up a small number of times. CDR3 region: CAWSAPAQGFSGNTIYF. DNA for the CDR3: TGTGCCTGGAGTGCCCCCGCCCAGGGTTTCTCTGGAAACACCATATATTTT. This chain uses TRBV30 with TRBJ1-3; D might be TRBD1 (5 bases). This CDR3 is built from 17 residues. V was shortened by 1 base and J by 0 bases, with 16 bases between the two germline ends. Germline V gene sequence: CDR1 GTSNPN, CDR2 SVGIG (reference sequence).